Included here is one T cell receptor (beta chain) sequence, with context. Profiled with immunoSEQ multiplex PCR; TCRdb holds only in-frame clones, not every one. The data contain around 300,000 clones, about 87% of them singletons. This entry comes from a study of Ad26.COV2.S vaccination and SARS-CoV-2 variants. Study summary: The authors gave Ad26.COV2.S intramuscularly, either once or twice 56 days apart.

Treatment described: some 20 received Ad26.COV2.S at low or high dose, single or two shots; about 5 received placebo; per-sample allocation not given. Day 63 after the first injection of vaccine or placebo was the sampling time. It was an adult aged 18-55 years in Boston who was the donor. This specimen was peripheral blood, taken in a trial of Ad26.COV2.S vaccine versus placebo. The source is a person aged 18-60 years who received the Ad26.COV2.S COVID-19 vaccine or a placebo.

As DNA, the CDR3 is TGTGCCAGCAGCTTGGGGCCGGGGTTAGGGGCAGATACGCAGTATTTT. This sequence encodes CASSLGPGLGADTQYF. V usage is TRBV7-3 and J usage is TRBJ2-3; D may correspond to TRBD1 or TRBD2 (5 bases each). The CDR3 length is 16 residues. V was pared by 3 bases and J by 4 bases, with 17 bases between. The germline gives CDR1 SGHTA, CDR2 FQGTGA.